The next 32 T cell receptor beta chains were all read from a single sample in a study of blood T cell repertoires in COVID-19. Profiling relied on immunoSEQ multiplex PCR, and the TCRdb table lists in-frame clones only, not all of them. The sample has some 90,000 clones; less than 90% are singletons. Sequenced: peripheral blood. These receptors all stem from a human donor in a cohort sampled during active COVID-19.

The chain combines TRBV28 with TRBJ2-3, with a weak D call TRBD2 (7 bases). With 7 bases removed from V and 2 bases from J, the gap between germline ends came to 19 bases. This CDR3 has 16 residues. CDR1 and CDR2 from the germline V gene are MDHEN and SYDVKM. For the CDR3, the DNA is TGTGCCAGCACCTCCAATGGCGGGGGCTACACAGATACGCAGTATTTT. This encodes CASTSNGGGYTDTQYF.

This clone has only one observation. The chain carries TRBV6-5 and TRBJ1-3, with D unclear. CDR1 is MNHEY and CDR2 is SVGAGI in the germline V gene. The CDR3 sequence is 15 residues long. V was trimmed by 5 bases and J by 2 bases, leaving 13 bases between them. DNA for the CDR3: TGTGCCAGCAGTCGGGGTAATATAACTGGAAACACCATATATTTT. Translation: CASSRGNITGNTIYF.

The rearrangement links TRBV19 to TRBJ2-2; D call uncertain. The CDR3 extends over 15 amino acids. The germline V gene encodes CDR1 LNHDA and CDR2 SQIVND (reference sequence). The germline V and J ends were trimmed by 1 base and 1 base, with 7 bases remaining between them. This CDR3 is CASSIGPVNTGELFF. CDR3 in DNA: TGTGCCAGTAGTATAGGTCCAGTGAACACCGGGGAGCTGTTTTTT.

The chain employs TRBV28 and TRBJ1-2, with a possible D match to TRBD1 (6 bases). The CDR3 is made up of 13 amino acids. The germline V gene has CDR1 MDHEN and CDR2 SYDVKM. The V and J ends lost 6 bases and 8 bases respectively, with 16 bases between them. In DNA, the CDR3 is TGTGCCAGCAGAGAGGGGGGGGGTTTCGGCTACACCTTC. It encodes CASREGGGFGYTF.

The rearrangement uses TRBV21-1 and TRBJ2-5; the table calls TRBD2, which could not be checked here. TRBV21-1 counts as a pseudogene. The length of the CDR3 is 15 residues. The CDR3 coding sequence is TGTGCCAGCAGCAAAGTAGCCAGTGCGGGAGAGACCCAGTACTTC. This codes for CASSKVASAGETQYF.

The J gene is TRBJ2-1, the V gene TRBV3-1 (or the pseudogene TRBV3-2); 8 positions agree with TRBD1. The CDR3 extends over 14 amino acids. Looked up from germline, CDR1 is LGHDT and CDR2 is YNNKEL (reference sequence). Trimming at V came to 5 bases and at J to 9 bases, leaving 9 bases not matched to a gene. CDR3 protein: CASSDWTGRSEQFF. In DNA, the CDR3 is TGTGCCAGCAGCGACTGGACAGGGAGGAGTGAGCAGTTCTTC.

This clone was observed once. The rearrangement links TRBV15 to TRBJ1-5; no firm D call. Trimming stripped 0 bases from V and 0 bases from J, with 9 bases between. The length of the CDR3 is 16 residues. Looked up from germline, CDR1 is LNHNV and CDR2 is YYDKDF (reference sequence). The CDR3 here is CATSRDLGSSNQPQHF. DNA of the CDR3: TGTGCCACCAGCAGAGATCTTGGGAGTAGCAATCAGCCCCAGCATTTT.

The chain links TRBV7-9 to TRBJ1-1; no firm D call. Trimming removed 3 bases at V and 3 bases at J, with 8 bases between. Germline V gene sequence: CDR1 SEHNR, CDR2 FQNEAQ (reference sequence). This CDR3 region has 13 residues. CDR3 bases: TGTGCCAGCAGCTTTAGTGAATACACTGAAGCTTTCTTT. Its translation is CASSFSEYTEAFF.

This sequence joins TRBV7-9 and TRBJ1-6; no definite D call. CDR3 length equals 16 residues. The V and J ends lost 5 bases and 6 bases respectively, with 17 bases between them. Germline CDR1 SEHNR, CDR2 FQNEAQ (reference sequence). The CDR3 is CASSTTTKPGNSPLHF. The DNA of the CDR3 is TGTGCCAGCAGCACAACGACTAAACCGGGTAATTCACCCCTCCACTTT.

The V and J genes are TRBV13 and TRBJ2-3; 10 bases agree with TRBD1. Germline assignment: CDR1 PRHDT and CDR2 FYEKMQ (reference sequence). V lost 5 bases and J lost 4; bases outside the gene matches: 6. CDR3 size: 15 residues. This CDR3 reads CASSLRGQGPDTQYF. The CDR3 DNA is TGTGCCAGCAGCCTTAGGGGACAGGGGCCAGATACGCAGTATTTT.

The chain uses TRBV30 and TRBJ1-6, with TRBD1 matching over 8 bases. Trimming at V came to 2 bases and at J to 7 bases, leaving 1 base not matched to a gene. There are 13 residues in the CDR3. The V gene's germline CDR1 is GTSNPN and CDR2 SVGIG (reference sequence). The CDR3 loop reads CAWSRTGNSPLHF. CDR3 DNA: TGTGCCTGGAGTCGGACAGGGAATTCACCCCTCCACTTT.

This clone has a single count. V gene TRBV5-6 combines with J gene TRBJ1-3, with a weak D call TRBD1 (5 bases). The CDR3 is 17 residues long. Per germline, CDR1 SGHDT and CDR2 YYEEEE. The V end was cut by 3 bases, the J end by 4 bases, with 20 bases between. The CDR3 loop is CASSSRKGGGYGNTIYF. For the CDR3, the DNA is TGTGCCAGCAGCTCCCGTAAGGGCGGGGGTTACGGAAACACCATATATTTT.

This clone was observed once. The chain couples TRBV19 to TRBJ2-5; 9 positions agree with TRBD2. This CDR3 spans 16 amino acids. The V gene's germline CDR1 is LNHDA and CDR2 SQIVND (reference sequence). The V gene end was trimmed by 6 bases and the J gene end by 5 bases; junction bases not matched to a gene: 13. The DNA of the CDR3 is TGTGCCAGTAGGGAGGGTAGCGGGGGAATATTGGAGACCCAGTACTTC. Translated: CASREGSGGILETQYF.

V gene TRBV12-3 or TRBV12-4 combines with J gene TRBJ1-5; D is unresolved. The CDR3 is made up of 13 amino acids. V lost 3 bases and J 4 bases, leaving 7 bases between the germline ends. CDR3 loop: CASSFQENQPQHF. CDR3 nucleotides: TGTGCCAGCAGTTTTCAGGAAAATCAGCCCCAGCATTTT.

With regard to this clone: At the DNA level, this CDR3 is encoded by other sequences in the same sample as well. The CDR3 protein is CSVARGMNTEAFF. The CDR3 nucleotides are TGCAGCGTTGCTAGGGGCATGAACACTGAAGCTTTCTTT. The J gene is TRBJ1-1, the V gene TRBV29-1; maybe TRBD1 (5 bases). CDR1 is SQVTM, CDR2 ANQGSEA, per germline. The ends were cut back, 4 bases at V and 0 bases at J, with 9 bases in the middle. The length of the CDR3 is 13 residues.

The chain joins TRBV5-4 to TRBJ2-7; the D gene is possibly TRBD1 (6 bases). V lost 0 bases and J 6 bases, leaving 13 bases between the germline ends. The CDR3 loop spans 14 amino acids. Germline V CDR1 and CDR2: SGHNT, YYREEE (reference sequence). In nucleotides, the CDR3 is TGTGCCAGCAGCTTGGGAAGGACAGACACCGAGCAGTACTTC. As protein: CASSLGRTDTEQYF.

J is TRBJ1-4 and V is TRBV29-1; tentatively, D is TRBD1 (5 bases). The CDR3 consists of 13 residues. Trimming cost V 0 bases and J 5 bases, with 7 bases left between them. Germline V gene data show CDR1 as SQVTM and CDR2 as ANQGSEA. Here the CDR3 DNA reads TGCAGCGTTGAAGAGGGGCGGAATGAAAAACTGTTTTTT. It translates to CSVEEGRNEKLFF. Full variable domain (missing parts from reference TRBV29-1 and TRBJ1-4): SAVISQKPSRDICQRGTSLTIQCQVDSQVTMMFWYRQQPGQSLTLIATANQGSEATYESGFVIDKFPISRPNLTFSTLTVSNMSPEDSSIYLCSVEEGRNEKLFFGSGTQLSVL.

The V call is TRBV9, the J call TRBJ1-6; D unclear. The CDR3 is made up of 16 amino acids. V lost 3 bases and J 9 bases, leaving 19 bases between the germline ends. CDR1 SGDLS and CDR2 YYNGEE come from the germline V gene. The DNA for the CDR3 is TGTGCCAGCAGCGCCGGATGGACGGCGGCGGGTTCACCCCTCCACTTT. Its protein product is CASSAGWTAAGSPLHF.

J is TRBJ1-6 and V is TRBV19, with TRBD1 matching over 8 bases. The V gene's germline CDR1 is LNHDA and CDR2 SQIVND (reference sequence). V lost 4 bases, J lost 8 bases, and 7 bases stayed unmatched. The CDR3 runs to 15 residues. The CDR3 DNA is TGTGCCAGTAGTACCGGACAGGGTAGGGATTCACCCCTCCACTTT. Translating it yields CASSTGQGRDSPLHF.

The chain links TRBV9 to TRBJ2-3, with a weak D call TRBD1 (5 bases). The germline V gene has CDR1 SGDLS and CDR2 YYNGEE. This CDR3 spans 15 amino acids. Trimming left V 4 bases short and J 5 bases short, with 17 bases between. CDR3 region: CASSPAAGLLDTQYF. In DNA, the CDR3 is TGTGCCAGCAGCCCCGCCGCAGGGCTTCTAGATACGCAGTATTTT.

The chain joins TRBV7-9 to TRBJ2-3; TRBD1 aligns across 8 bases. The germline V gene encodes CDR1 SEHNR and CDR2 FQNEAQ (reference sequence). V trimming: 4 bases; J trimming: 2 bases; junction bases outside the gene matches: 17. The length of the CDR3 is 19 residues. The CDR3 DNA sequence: TGTGCCAGCAGCTCGAAGCAGGGGGCAGCCAACCAATACACAGATACGCAGTATTTT. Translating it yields CASSSKQGAANQYTDTQYF.

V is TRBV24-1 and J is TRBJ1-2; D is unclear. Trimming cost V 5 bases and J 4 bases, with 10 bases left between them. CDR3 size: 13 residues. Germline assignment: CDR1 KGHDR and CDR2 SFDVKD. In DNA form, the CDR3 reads TGTGCCACCAGTGCGGGTATGACCTATGGCTACACCTTC. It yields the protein CATSAGMTYGYTF.

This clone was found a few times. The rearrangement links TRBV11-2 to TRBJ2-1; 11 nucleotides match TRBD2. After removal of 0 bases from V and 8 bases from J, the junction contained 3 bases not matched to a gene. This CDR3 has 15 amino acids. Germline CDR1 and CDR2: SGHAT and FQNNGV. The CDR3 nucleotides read TGTGCCAGCAGCTTAGACCTAGCGGGGGGTCATGAGCAGTTCTTC. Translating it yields CASSLDLAGGHEQFF.

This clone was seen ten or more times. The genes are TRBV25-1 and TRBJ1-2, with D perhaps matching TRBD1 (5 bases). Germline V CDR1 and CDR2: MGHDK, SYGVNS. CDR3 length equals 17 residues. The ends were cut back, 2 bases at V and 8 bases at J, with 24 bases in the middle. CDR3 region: CASSERYTGLVTMGYTF. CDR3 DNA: TGTGCCAGCAGTGAAAGGTACACGGGACTCGTAACTATGGGCTACACCTTC.

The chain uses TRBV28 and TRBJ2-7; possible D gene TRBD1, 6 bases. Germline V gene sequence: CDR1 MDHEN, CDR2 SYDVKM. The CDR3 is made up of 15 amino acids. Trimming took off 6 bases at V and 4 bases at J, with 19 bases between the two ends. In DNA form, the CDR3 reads TGTGCCAGCAGCCGACTCGGGCAGGGGATTTACGAGCAGTACTTC. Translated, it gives CASSRLGQGIYEQYF.

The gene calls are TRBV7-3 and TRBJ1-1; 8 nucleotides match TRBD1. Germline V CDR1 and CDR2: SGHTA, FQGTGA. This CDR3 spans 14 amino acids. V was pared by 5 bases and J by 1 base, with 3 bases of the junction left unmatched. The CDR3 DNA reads TGTGCCAGCAGCGGTGGACAGGGGAACACTGAAGCTTTCTTT. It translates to CASSGGQGNTEAFF.

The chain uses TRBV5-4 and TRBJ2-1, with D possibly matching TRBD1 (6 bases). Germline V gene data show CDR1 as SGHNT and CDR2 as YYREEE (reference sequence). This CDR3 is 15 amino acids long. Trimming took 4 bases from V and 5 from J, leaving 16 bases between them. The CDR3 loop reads CASSLTGNPDNEQFF. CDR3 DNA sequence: TGTGCCAGCAGCCTGACAGGAAATCCTGACAATGAGCAGTTCTTC.

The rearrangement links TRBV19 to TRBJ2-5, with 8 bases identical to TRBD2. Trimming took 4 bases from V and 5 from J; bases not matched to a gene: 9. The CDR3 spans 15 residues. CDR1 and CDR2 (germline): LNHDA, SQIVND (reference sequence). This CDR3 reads CASSRAGGPGETQYF. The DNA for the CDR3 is TGTGCCAGTAGTAGGGCGGGAGGCCCTGGGGAGACCCAGTACTTC.

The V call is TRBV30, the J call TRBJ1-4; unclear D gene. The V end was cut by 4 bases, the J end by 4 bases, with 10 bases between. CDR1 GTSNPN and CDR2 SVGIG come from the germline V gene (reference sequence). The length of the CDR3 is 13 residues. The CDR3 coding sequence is TGTGCCTGGAACAAGGCGGTTAATGAAAAACTGTTTTTT. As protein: CAWNKAVNEKLFF.

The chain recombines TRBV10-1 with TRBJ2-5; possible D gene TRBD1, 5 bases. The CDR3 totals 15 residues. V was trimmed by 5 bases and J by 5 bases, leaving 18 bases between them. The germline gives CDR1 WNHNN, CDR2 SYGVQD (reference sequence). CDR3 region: CASSFYADIGETQYF. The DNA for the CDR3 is TGCGCCAGCAGTTTTTACGCGGACATCGGTGAGACCCAGTACTTC.

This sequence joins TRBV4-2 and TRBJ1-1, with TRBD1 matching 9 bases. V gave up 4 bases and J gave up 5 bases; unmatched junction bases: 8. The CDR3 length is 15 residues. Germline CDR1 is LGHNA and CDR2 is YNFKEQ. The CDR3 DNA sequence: TGTGCCAGCAGCCCCCAACAGGGGGCGAGGACTGAAGCTTTCTTT. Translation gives CASSPQQGARTEAFF.

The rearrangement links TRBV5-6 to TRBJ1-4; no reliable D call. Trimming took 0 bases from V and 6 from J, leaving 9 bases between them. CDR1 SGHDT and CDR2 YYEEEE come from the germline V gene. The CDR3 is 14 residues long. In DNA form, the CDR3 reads TGTGCCAGCAGCTTGGCCGAGGACTATGAAAAACTGTTTTTT. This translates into CASSLAEDYEKLFF.